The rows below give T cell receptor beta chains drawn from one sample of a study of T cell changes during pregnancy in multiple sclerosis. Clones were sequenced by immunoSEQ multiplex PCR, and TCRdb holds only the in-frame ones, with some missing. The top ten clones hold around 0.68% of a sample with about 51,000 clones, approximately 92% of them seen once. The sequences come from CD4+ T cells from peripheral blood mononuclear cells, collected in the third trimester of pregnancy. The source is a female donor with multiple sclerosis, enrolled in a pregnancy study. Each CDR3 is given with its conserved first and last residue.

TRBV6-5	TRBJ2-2	CASSYERAANTGELFF
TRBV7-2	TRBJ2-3	CASSGAGMNTQYF
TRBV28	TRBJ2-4	CASSPGFKNIQYF
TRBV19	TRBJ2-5	CASRPGTRQGGETQYF
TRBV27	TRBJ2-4	CASSAGVGIQYF
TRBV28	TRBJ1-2	CASTTAVNDRANYGYTF
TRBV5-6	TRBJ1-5	CASSLYRGQGIQPQHF
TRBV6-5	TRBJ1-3	CASLTATGNTIYF
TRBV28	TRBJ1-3	CASRPRQGQGGNTIYF
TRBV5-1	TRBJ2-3	CASSLDGPSTDTQYF
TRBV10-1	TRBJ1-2	CASSGPAEGYTF
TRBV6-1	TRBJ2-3	CASSESGRPTDTQYF
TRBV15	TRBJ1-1	CATSRASGHEAFF
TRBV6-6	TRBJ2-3	CASSQRDSAPDTQYF
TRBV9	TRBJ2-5	CASSQLAGGPSGQTQYF
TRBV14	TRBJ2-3	CASSQGDRKSTDTQYF
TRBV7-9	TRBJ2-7	CASSSGVSGHSYEQYF
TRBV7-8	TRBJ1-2	CASSLDGGNYGYTF
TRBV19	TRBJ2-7	CASSIAPDSYEQYF
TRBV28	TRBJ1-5	CASSSVSSNQPQHF
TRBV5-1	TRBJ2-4	CASSLSVGREGRTNIQYF
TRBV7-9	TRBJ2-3	CASSLAGRTDTQYF